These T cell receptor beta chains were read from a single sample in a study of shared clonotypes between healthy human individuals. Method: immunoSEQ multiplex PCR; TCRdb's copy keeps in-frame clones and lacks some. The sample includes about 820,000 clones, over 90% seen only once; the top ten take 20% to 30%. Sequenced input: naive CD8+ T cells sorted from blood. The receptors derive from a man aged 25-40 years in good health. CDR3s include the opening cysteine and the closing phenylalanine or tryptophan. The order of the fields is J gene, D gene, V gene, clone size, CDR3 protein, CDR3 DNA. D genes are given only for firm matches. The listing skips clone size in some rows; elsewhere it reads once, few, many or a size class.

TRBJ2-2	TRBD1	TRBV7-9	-	CATLTRDRVNTGELFF	TGTGCCACCCTGACTAGGGACAGGGTTAACACCGGGGAGCTGTTTTTT
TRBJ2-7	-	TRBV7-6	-	CASSFTNSPYEQYF	TGTGCCAGCAGCTTTACCAACAGCCCCTACGAGCAGTACTTC
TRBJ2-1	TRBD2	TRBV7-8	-	CASSFGLAGTYNEQFF	TGTGCCAGCAGCTTCGGACTAGCGGGAACCTACAATGAGCAGTTCTTC
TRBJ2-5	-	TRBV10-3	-	CAISEGSEWETQYF	TGTGCCATCAGTGAGGGGAGTGAGTGGGAGACCCAGTACTTC
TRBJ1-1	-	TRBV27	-	CASSLFSNTEAFF	TGTGCCAGCAGTTTATTTTCGAACACTGAAGCTTTCTTT
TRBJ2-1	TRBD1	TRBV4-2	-	CASSEGQGPLNEQFF	TGTGCCAGCAGCGAGGGACAGGGGCCCCTCAATGAGCAGTTCTTC
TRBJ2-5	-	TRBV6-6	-	CASSYLREGTETQYF	TGTGCCAGCAGTTACCTCCGCGAGGGAACGGAGACCCAGTACTTC
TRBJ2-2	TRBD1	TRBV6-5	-	CASSLTGVTGELFF	TGTGCCAGCAGTTTGACAGGGGTAACCGGGGAGCTGTTTTTT
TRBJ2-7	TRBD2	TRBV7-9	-	CASSLPRGGSYEQYF	TGTGCCAGCAGCTTACCCCGGGGGGGCTCCTACGAGCAGTACTTC
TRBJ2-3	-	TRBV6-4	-	CASSDIGAASTDTQYF	TGTGCCAGCAGTGACATCGGGGCGGCTAGCACAGATACGCAGTATTTT
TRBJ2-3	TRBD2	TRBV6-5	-	CASSSGLAGAVDTQYF	TGTGCCAGCAGTTCGGGACTAGCGGGAGCGGTAGATACGCAGTATTTT
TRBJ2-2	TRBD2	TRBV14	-	CASSPYLAGVTTGELFF	TGTGCCAGCAGCCCGTACCTAGCGGGAGTAACCACCGGGGAGCTGTTTTTT
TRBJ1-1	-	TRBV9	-	CASSVYPMAEAFF	TGTGCCAGCAGCGTATACCCGATGGCTGAAGCTTTCTTT
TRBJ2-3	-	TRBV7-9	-	CASSLDTDPSTDTQYF	TGTGCCAGCAGCTTAGATACGGACCCCAGCACAGATACGCAGTATTTT
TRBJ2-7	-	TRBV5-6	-	CASSLTSPPYEQYF	TGTGCCAGCAGCTTGACCTCTCCCCCCTACGAGCAGTACTTC
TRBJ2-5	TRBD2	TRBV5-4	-	CASNIAGVGEETQYF	TGTGCCAGCAACATAGCGGGAGTCGGGGAAGAGACCCAGTACTTC
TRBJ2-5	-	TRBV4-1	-	CASSQDLSGGARETQYF	TGCGCCAGCAGCCAAGATTTGTCTGGGGGGGCACGGGAGACCCAGTACTTC
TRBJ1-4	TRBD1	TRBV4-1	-	CASSLGTGSNEKLFF	TGCGCCAGCAGCCTAGGGACAGGGTCTAATGAAAAACTGTTTTTT
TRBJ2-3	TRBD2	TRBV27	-	CASSRGRAIRTDTQYF	TGTGCCAGCAGTCGAGGGAGGGCGATCCGCACAGATACGCAGTATTTT
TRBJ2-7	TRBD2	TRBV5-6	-	CASSFGLAGYEQYF	TGTGCCAGCAGCTTTGGGCTAGCGGGCTACGAGCAGTACTTC
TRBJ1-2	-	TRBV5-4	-	CASSAREEYYGYTF	TGTGCCAGCAGCGCCCGTGAAGAGTACTATGGCTACACCTTC
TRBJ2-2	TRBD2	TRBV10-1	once	CASSAGTSNTGELFF	TGCGCCAGCAGCGCCGGGACTAGTAACACCGGGGAGCTGTTTTTT
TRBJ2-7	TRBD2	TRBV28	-	CASSQISGSSYEQYF	TGTGCCAGCAGCCAAATTAGCGGGAGCTCCTACGAGCAGTACTTC
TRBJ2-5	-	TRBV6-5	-	CASSYQNQETQYF	TGTGCCAGCAGTTATCAGAACCAAGAGACCCAGTACTTC
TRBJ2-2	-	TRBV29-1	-	CSSWSANTGELFF	TGCAGCTCTTGGAGTGCGAACACCGGGGAGCTGTTTTTT
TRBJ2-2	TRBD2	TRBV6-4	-	CASSDTSSGVNTGELFF	TGTGCCAGCAGTGACACTTCTAGCGGGGTGAACACCGGGGAGCTGTTTTTT
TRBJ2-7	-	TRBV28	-	CASSFGEGGTFYEQYF	TGTGCCAGCAGTTTCGGGGAAGGGGGTACGTTCTACGAGCAGTACTTC
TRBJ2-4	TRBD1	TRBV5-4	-	CASSLWGQGENIQYF	TGTGCCAGCAGCTTGTGGGGACAGGGGGAGAACATTCAGTACTTC
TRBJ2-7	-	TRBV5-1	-	CASRGGQTYEQYF	TGCGCCAGCAGAGGCGGACAGACCTACGAGCAGTACTTC
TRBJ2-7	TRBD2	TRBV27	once	CASSLEAGGLISPFTEQYF	TGTGCCAGCAGTTTGGAGGCGGGAGGGTTAATTTCCCCGTTCACCGAGCAGTACTTC
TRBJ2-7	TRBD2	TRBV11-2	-	CASRSSGIASYEQYF	TGTGCCAGCAGATCTAGCGGGATAGCTTCCTACGAGCAGTACTTC
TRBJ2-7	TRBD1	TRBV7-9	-	CASSSEDRGGYEQYF	TGTGCCAGCAGCTCAGAGGACAGGGGAGGCTACGAGCAGTACTTC
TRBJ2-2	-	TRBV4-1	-	CASSQGPGLAGAGELFF	TGCGCCAGCAGCCAAGGTCCGGGACTCGCTGGCGCCGGGGAGCTGTTTTTT
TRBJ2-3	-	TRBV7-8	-	CASSSSQLVSTDTQYF	TGTGCCAGCAGCTCGAGCCAACTAGTATCGACAGATACGCAGTATTTT
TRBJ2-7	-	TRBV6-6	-	CASSYSPLPSYEQYF	TGTGCCAGCAGTTACTCACCCCTTCCCTCCTACGAGCAGTACTTC
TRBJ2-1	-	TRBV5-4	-	CASSPGRFDEQFF	TGTGCCAGCAGCCCCGGCCGGTTTGATGAGCAGTTCTTC
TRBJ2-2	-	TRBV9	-	CASSVGGTGELFF	TGTGCCAGCAGCGTTGGGGGCACCGGGGAGCTGTTTTTT
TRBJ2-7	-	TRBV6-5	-	CASRQLLTYEQYF	TGTGCCAGCAGACAGTTATTGACCTACGAGCAGTACTTC
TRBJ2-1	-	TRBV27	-	CASSPGVDNEQFF	TGTGCCAGCAGCCCCGGTGTGGACAATGAGCAGTTCTTC
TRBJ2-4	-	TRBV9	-	CASSVAPGGLNIQYF	TGTGCCAGCAGCGTAGCGCCGGGGGGCTTGAACATTCAGTACTTC
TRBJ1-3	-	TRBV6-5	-	CASSYSGGNTIYF	TGTGCCAGCAGTTACTCCGGCGGTAACACCATATATTTT
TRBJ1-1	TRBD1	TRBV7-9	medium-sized	CASTFHDWTGVGTEAFF	TGTGCCAGCACCTTTCACGATTGGACAGGGGTCGGCACTGAAGCTTTCTTT
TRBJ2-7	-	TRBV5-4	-	CASSYEPPDEQYF	TGTGCCAGCAGCTACGAGCCTCCTGACGAGCAGTACTTC
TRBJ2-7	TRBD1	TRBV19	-	CASSWGQGYEQYF	TGTGCCAGTAGTTGGGGACAGGGCTACGAGCAGTACTTC
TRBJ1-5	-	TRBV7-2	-	CASSSRGGGPQHF	TGTGCCAGCAGCTCGCGTGGGGGCGGTCCCCAGCATTTT
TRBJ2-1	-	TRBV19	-	CASSIAGPPNEQFF	TGTGCCAGTAGTATAGCGGGCCCCCCCAATGAGCAGTTCTTC
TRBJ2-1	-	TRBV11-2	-	CASSLGHLPNEQFF	TGTGCCAGCAGCTTAGGACACCTCCCCAATGAGCAGTTCTTC
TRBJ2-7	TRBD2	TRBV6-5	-	CASSRHSGGSYEQYF	TGTGCCAGCAGTCGGCATAGCGGGGGCTCCTACGAGCAGTACTTC
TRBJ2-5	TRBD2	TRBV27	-	CASSDSGRGETQYF	TGTGCCAGCAGTGACAGCGGGAGGGGAGAGACCCAGTACTTC
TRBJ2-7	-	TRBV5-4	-	CASSGGSGSSYEQYF	TGTGCCAGCAGCGGCGGTAGCGGCTCCTCCTACGAGCAGTACTTC
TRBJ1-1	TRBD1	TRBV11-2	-	CASRRGQAADNTEAFF	TGTGCCAGCCGAAGGGGACAGGCAGCCGATAACACTGAAGCTTTCTTT
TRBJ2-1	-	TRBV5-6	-	CASSLGHSEQFF	TGTGCCAGCAGCTTGGGACACAGTGAGCAGTTCTTC
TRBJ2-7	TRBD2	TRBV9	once	CASSVAGLAEEQYF	TGTGCCAGCAGCGTAGCTGGACTAGCGGAAGAGCAGTACTTC
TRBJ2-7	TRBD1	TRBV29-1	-	CSVEAGQGPYEQYF	TGCAGCGTTGAAGCGGGACAGGGACCTTACGAGCAGTACTTC
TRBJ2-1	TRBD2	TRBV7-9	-	CASSELAGGPHEQFF	TGTGCCAGCAGCGAACTAGCGGGAGGGCCCCATGAGCAGTTCTTC
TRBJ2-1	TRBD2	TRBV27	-	CASSFTSGSSYNEQFF	TGTGCCAGCAGTTTTACTAGCGGAAGCTCCTACAATGAGCAGTTCTTC
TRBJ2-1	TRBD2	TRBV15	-	CATSRDQTSGRYEQFF	TGTGCCACCAGCAGAGATCAGACTAGCGGGAGATATGAGCAGTTCTTC
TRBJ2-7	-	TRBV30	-	CAWSHFYEQYF	TGTGCCTGGAGTCACTTTTACGAGCAGTACTTC
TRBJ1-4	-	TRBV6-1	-	CASSSTATNEKLFF	TGTGCCAGCAGTTCCACAGCAACTAATGAAAAACTGTTTTTT
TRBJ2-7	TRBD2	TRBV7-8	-	CASSYRTGTSGRVAYEQYF	TGTGCCAGCAGCTATAGAACCGGGACTAGCGGGAGGGTCGCCTACGAGCAGTACTTC